The 9 T cell receptor beta chains below all came from one sample that was sequenced in a study of regulatory T cells in long-lasting Graves disease. Time point in this sample: newly diagnosed GD, antithyroid drugs for less than 3 months. PBMC-extracted RNA yielded the TCR library. Investigators prepared the TCR beta libraries by applying iRepertoire HTBI primers and Arm-PCR of CDR3 regions. Using its own MiXCR run on the multiplex PCR reads, TCRdb lists one record per CDR3 protein. The top ten hold approximately 17% of the sample, which has a few hundred thousand distinct CDR3 sequences, roughly 12% seen once. This sample was also put to use in a study of T cells in Graves' hyperthyroidism and ophthalmopathy.

The specimen was peripheral blood mononuclear cells (PBMCs), collected at new diagnosis, from a patient treated with antithyroid drugs. These receptors were obtained from a young woman with Graves disease.

This clonotype was detected ten times or more. This chain links TRBV2 with TRBJ2-1; TRBD2 matches 13 bases. From germline, CDR1 is SNHLY and CDR2 FYNNEI. The CDR3 is 18 residues long. V trimming: 8 bases; J trimming: 0 bases; junction bases outside the gene matches: 10. This CDR3 reads CASLETSGGGSSYNEQFF. The CDR3 DNA follows: TGTGCCAGCCTAGAAACTAGCGGGGGGGGGAGCTCCTACAATGAGCAGTTCTTC.

V usage is TRBV10-3 and J usage is TRBJ2-5; a possible D gene is TRBD1 (5 bases). The J call may be wrong; the DNA end is better matched by TRBJ2-1. Germline V gives CDR1 ENHRY, CDR2 SYGVKD. The CDR3 extends over 17 amino acids. For the CDR3, the DNA is TGTGCCATCAGTGATGGTAGGGCAGGGCGGCAGAGGAATGAGCAGTTCTTC. Amino acid sequence: CAISDGRAGRQRNEQFF.

This clonotype was recorded at least ten times. The CDR3 DNA sequence: TGTGCCAGCAGCTTCCCTCTCTATGGCACAGATACGCAGTATTTT. It yields the protein CASSFPLYGTDTQYF. V usage is TRBV11-2 and J usage is TRBJ2-3; D ambiguous. V shed 3 bases and J shed 1 base, with 11 bases lying between them. The germline V gene has CDR1 SGHAT and CDR2 FQNNGV. The CDR3 has 15 residues.

This clonotype was detected ten times or more. The chain couples TRBV20-1 to TRBJ2-1; 10 nucleotides match TRBD2. Germline CDR1 and CDR2: DFQATT and SNEGSKA (reference sequence). The CDR3 runs to 13 residues. J lost 15 bases, V lost 6 bases, and 14 bases had no gene match. CDR3 DNA sequence: TGCAGTGCCAATCTAGCGGGGGCGGGGCATCGGTTCTTC. Its translation is CSANLAGAGHRFF.

This clonotype showed up many times. This chain uses TRBV20-1 with TRBJ2-1; 10 positions match TRBD2. Per germline, CDR1 DFQATT and CDR2 SNEGSKA (reference sequence). The CDR3 is 15 amino acids. The junction had 3 bases not matched to a gene; V was cut back by 1 base and J by 3 bases. The CDR3 protein is CSARGAGGNYNEQFF. In DNA form, the CDR3 reads TGCAGTGCTAGAGGAGCGGGGGGGAACTACAATGAGCAGTTCTTC.

In its sample, this clonotype was seen many times. The J gene is TRBJ1-2, the V gene TRBV2; 7 bases are shared with TRBD1. This CDR3 comprises 15 residues. Trimming cost V 6 bases and J 4 bases; bases outside gene matches: 11. Germline V CDR1 and CDR2: SNHLY, FYNNEI. The CDR3 is CASSADRVVFYGYTF. The CDR3 nucleotides read TGTGCCAGCAGCGCCGACAGGGTAGTCTTCTATGGCTACACCTTC.

This clonotype came up many times. The rearrangement uses TRBV20-1 and TRBJ1-2; TRBD1 aligns across 10 bases. V lost 3 bases, J lost 5 bases, and 9 bases stayed unmatched. The CDR3 runs to 15 residues. Germline V lookup: CDR1 DFQATT, CDR2 SNEGSKA (reference sequence). The CDR3 DNA follows: TGCAGTGCTAGGCGGAGGTGGGGACAGGGGTATGGCTACACCTTC. Amino acid sequence: CSARRRWGQGYGYTF.

This clonotype was picked up a small number of times. This chain uses TRBV7-2 with TRBJ2-7, with no clear D. Trimming stripped 1 base from V and 4 bases from J, with 11 bases between. The CDR3 consists of 14 residues. Germline V gene data show CDR1 as SGHTA and CDR2 as FQGNSA. The CDR3 loop is CASSLGAASYEQYF. Written as DNA, the CDR3 is TGTGCCAGCAGCTTAGGTGCCGCGAGTTACGAGCAGTACTTC.

A word on this clonotype: With a much larger clone just one base away, this may be a read error. The chain uses TRBV24-1 and TRBJ1-1; D possibly corresponds to TRBD1 (5 bases). Per the germline V gene, CDR1 is KGHDR and CDR2 is SFDVKD. The CDR3 runs 12 residues. The V end was cut by 2 bases, the J end by 6 bases, with 6 bases between. This CDR3 reads CATSDWDAEAFF. As DNA, the CDR3 is TGTGCCACCAGTGATTGGGACGCTGAAGCTTTCTTT.